The 9 T cell receptor beta chains reported below all come from one sample, sequenced in a study of T cell responses to AZD1222 COVID-19 vaccine. The data were produced by immunoSEQ multiplex PCR, yet TCRdb's version contains in-frame clones alone and is incomplete. The sample holds tens of thousands of clones, 80% to 90% seen once. Sample: peripheral blood, taken 28 days after the second AZD1222 dose. These receptors all come from an adult who received the AZD1222 COVID-19 vaccine.

The V gene is TRBV14, the J gene TRBJ2-2, with 8 bases that match TRBD2. Germline V gene sequence: CDR1 SGHDN, CDR2 FVKESK. The CDR3 covers 15 residues. V lost 2 bases and J lost 6; bases outside the gene matches: 5. The CDR3 sequence: CASSQPRGGPGELFF. The CDR3 DNA follows: TGTGCCAGCAGCCAACCCCGGGGGGGACCCGGGGAGCTGTTTTTT.

V usage is TRBV30 and J usage is TRBJ2-5; D remains unclear. The CDR3 length is 14 residues. The V end lost 5 bases, the J end lost 7 bases, and 20 bases lay between the germline ends. Germline V gene lookup returns CDR1 GTSNPN and CDR2 SVGIG (reference sequence). The DNA of the CDR3 is TGTGCCTGGGGATTAGGTGGCGGTGGTGGGACCCAGTACTTC. Translating gives CAWGLGGGGGTQYF.

V and J are TRBV19 and TRBJ2-6; no definite D call. Germline V CDR1 and CDR2: LNHDA, SQIVND (reference sequence). The V end lost 3 bases, the J end lost 0 bases, and 18 bases lay between the germline ends. This CDR3 comprises 19 residues. The CDR3 DNA is TGTGCCAGTAGTATCTCCAGAGTAGGAGTCAACTCTGGGGCCAACGTCCTGACTTTC. Translation gives CASSISRVGVNSGANVLTF.

This chain uses TRBV5-1 with TRBJ2-7; no reliable D call. Germline V gene data show CDR1 as SGHRS and CDR2 as YFSETQ. Trimming took off 0 bases at V and 3 bases at J, with 7 bases between the two ends. The CDR3 covers 13 residues. The DNA of the CDR3 is TGCGCCAGCAGCTTGGGTCCCGACTACGAGCAGTACTTC. Translating it yields CASSLGPDYEQYF.

The chain recombines TRBV10-1 with TRBJ1-1; D remains ambiguous. The CDR3 sequence is 13 residues long. From germline, CDR1 is WNHNN and CDR2 SYGVQD (reference sequence). V gave up 11 bases and J gave up 0 bases, with 13 bases separating them. This chain's CDR3 is CASQWGMNTEAFF. The CDR3 bases are TGCGCCTCCCAATGGGGAATGAACACTGAAGCTTTCTTT.

The chain employs TRBV2 and TRBJ2-2; tentative D call: TRBD1 (5 bases). The CDR3 totals 13 residues. The V gene lost 0 bases and the J gene lost 17 bases, with 16 bases spanning the gap. Germline lookup yields CDR1 SNHLY and CDR2 FYNNEI. The CDR3 here is CASSEAIGAPFFF. The CDR3 DNA reads TGTGCCAGCAGTGAAGCAATAGGGGCACCGTTCTTTTTT. Filled out from reference TRBV2 and TRBJ2-2, the complete variable domain reads EPEVTQTPSHQVTQMGQEVILRCVPISNHLYFYWYRQILGQKVEFLVSFYNNEISEKSEIFDDQFSVERPDGSNFTLKIRSTKLEDSAMYFCASSEAIGAPFFFGEGSRLTVL.

This rearrangement joins TRBV7-2 to TRBJ2-7; TRBD2 agrees at 7 bases. The V and J ends lost 0 bases and 5 bases, in that order; junction bases with no gene match: 4. CDR1 and CDR2 from the germline V gene are SGHTA and FQGNSA. This CDR3 is 14 amino acids long. For the CDR3, the DNA is TGTGCCAGCAGCTTAGCTCGGGAGGTGCACGAGCAGTACTTC. Protein sequence: CASSLAREVHEQYF.

CDR3 in amino acids: CASSQGTSEAKNIQYF. In nucleotides, the CDR3 is TGTGCCAGCAGCCAAGGGACTAGCGAAGCCAAAAACATTCAGTACTTC. The rearrangement joins TRBV14 to TRBJ2-4; 9 bases match TRBD2. This CDR3 is 16 amino acids long. With V trimmed by 1 base and J by 0 bases, 1 base remained unmatched. Germline V gives CDR1 SGHDN, CDR2 FVKESK. The full variable domain, completed using reference TRBV14 and TRBJ2-4, is EAGVTQFPSHSVIEKGQTVTLRCDPISGHDNLYWYRRVMGKEIKFLLHFVKESKQDESGMPNNRFLAERTGGTYSTLKVQPAELEDSGVYFCASSQGTSEAKNIQYFGAGTRLSVL.

The chain combines TRBV6-5 with TRBJ1-1, with D possibly being TRBD1 (5 bases). Between the trimmed V and J ends, which lost 2 bases and 4 bases, there was a span of 11 bases. Germline lookup yields CDR1 MNHEY and CDR2 SVGAGI. This CDR3 is 14 amino acids long. The CDR3, as DNA: TGTGCCAGCAGTTACGCCGCGGGGGGCACTGAAGCTTTCTTT. Protein: CASSYAAGGTEAFF.